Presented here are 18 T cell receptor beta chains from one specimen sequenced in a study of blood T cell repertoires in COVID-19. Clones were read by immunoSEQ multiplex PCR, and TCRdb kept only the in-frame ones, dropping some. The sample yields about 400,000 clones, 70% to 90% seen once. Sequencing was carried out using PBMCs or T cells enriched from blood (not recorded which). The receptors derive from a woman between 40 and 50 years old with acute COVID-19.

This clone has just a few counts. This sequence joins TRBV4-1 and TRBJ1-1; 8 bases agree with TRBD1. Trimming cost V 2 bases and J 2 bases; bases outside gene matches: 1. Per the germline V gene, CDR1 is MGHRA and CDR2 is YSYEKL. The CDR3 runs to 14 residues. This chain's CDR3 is CASSQTGGNTEAFF. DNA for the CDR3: TGCGCCAGCAGCCAAACAGGGGGTAACACTGAAGCTTTCTTT.

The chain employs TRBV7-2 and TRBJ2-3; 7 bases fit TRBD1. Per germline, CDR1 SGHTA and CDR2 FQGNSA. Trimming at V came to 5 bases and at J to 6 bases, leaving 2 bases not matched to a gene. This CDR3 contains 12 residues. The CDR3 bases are TGTGCCAGCAGCGTGGACAGGGATACGCAGTATTTT. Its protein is CASSVDRDTQYF.

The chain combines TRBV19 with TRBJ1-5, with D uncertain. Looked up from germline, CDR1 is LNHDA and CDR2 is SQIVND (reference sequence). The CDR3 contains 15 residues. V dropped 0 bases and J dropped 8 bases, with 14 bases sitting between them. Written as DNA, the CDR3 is TGTGCCAGTAGTATAGAGCGAGAGACTTTTAAGCCCCAGCATTTT. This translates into CASSIERETFKPQHF. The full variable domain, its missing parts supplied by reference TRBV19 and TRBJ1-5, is DGGITQSPKYLFRKEGQNVTLSCEQNLNHDAMYWYRQDPGQGLRLIYYSQIVNDFQKGDIAEGYSVSREKKESFPLTVTSAQKNPTAFYLCASSIERETFKPQHFGDGTRLSIL.

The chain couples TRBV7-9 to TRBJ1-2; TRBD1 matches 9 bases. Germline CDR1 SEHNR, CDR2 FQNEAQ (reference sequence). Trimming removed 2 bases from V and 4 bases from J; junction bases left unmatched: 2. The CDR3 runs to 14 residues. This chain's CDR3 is CASSLRDRAYGYTF. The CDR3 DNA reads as TGTGCCAGCAGCTTAAGGGACAGGGCCTATGGCTACACCTTC.

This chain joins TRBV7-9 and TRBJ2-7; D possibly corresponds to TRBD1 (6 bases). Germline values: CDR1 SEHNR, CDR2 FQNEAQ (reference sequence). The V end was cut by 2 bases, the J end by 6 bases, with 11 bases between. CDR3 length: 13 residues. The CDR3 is CASSLTQGLEQYF. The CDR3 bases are TGTGCCAGCAGCTTAACCCAGGGGCTCGAGCAGTACTTC.

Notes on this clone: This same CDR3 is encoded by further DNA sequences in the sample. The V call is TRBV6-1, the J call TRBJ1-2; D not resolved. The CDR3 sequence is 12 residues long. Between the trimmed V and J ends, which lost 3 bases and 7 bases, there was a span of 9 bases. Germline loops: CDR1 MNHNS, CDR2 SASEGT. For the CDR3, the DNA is TGTGCCAGCAGTGACCCACGGGGTGGCTACACCTTC. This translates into CASSDPRGGYTF.

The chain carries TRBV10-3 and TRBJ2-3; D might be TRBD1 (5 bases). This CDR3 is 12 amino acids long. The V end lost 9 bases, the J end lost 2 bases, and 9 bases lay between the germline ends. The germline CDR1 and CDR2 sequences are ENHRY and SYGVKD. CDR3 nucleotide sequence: TGTGCCATTTCGACAGCCACAGATACGCAGTATTTT. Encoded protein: CAISTATDTQYF.

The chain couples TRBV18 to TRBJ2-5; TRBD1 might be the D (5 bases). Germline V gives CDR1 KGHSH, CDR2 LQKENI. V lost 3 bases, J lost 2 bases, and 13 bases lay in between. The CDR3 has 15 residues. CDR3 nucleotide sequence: TGTGCCAGCTCACCCACACACAGGAGTCAAGAGACCCAGTACTTC. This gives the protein CASSPTHRSQETQYF.

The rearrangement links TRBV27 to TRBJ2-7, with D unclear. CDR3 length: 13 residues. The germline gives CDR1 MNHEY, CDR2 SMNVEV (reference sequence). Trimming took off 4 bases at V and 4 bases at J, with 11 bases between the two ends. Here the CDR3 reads CASSSGPPYEQYF. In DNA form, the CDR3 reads TGTGCCAGCAGTTCAGGTCCACCTTACGAGCAGTACTTC.

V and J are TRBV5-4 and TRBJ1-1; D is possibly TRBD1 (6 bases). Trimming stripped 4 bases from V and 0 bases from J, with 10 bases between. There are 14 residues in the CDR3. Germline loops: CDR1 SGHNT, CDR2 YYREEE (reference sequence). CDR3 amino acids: CASSLGTLNTEAFF. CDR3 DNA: TGTGCCAGCAGCCTCGGGACATTGAACACTGAAGCTTTCTTT.

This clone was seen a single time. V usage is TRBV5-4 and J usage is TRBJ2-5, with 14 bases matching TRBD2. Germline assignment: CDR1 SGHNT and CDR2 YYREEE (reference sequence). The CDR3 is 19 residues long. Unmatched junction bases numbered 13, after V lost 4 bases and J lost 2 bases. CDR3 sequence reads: CASSPTAGTSGGLQETQYF. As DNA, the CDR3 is TGTGCCAGCAGCCCTACGGCGGGGACTAGCGGGGGTCTACAAGAGACCCAGTACTTC.

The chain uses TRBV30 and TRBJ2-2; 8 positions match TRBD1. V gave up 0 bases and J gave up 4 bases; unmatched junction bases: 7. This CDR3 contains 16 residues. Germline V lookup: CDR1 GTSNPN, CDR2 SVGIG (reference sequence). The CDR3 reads CAWSVSRGRITGELFF. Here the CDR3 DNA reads TGTGCCTGGAGTGTCAGCAGGGGGCGCATCACCGGGGAGCTGTTTTTT. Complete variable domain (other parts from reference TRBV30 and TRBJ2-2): SQTIHQWPATLVQPVGSPLSLECTVEGTSNPNLYWYRQAAGRGLQLLFYSVGIGQISSEVPQNLSASRPQDRQFILSSKKLLLSDSGFYLCAWSVSRGRITGELFFGEGSRLTVL.

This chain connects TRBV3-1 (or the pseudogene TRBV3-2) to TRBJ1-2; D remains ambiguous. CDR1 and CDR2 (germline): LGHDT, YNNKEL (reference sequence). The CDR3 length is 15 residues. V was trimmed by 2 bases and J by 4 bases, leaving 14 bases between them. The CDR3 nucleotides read TGTGCCAGCAGCCAATCTGACTCGGTTAGCTATGGCTACACCTTC. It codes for CASSQSDSVSYGYTF.

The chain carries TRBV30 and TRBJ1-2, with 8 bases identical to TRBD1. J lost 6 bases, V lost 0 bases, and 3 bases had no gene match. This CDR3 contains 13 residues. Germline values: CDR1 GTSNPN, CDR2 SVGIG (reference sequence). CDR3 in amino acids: CAWSVQGGNGYTF. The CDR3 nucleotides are TGTGCCTGGAGTGTACAGGGGGGGAATGGCTACACCTTC.

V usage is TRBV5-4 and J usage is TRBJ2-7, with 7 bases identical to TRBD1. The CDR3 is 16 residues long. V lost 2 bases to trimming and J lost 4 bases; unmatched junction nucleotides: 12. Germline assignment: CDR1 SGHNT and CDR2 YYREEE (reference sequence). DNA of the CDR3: TGTGCCAGCAGCTTAGGTCCGGGACAGTTTCAATACGAGCAGTACTTC. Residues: CASSLGPGQFQYEQYF.

The CDR3 bases are TGTGCCAGCAACCCTGGAAGGGGACAGGAATCCCCGCTGCCCACTGAAGCTTTCTTT. This codes for CASNPGRGQESPLPTEAFF. The chain recombines TRBV27 with TRBJ1-1, with 8 bases lining up with TRBD1. The CDR3 is 19 amino acids. Germline CDR1 MNHEY, CDR2 SMNVEV (reference sequence). J gave up 4 bases and V 7 bases, and 23 bases lay outside the gene matches.

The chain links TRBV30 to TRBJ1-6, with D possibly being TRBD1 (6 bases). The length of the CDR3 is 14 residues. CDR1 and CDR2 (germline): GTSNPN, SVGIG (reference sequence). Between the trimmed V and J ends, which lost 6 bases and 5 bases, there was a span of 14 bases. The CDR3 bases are TGTGCCTGCCAAGGACAGAGAAATAATTCACCCCTCCACTTT. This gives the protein CACQGQRNNSPLHF.

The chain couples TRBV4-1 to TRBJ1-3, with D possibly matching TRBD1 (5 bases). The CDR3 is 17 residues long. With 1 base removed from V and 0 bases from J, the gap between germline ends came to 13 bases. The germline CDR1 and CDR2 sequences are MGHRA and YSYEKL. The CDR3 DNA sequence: TGCGCCAGCAGCCAAGGTCCGGGACTACCCTCTGGAAACACCATATATTTT. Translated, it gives CASSQGPGLPSGNTIYF.